The T cell receptor beta chain under discussion was sequenced for a study of CD8 T cells in Susac syndrome. RNA in amounts of roughly 0.5 to 1 ug was reverse transcribed with random hexamers. TCRdb fed the immunoSEQ multiplex PCR reads into MiXCR, producing one record per CDR3 protein. The profile shows some 450,000 distinct CDR3 sequences, more than 80% of them singletons. V was trimmed by 0 bases and J by 7 bases, leaving 10 bases between them. The CDR3 loop spans 12 amino acids. CDR1 is GTSNPN and CDR2 is SVGIG in the germline V gene (reference sequence). This receptor was identified in a human donor with multiple sclerosis. The sequencing input was CD8+ T cells from PBMCs. The chain has TRBV30 and TRBJ2-7; D gene unclear. CDR3 region: CAWSVLAAEQYF. CDR3 sequence (DNA): TGTGCCTGGAGTGTCCTTGCGGCGGAGCAGTACTTC.